This T cell receptor beta chain was documented in a study of T-cell memory formation after mild COVID-19. Study-wide findings and caveats: Clones that contracted from day 15 to 85 were balanced CD4/CD8, while later expanders leaned CD4+.

There are 13 residues in the CDR3. Germline V gene sequence: CDR1 MGHRA, CDR2 YSYEKL. V was cut by 1 base and J by 6 bases, with 9 bases left in between. This clonotype showed up many times. Antigen unknown. TCRdb reprocessed the 5' RACE reads via MiXCR and lists one record per CDR3 protein. The sample comprises roughly 600,000 distinct CDR3 sequences, approximately 19% of which are singletons, and around 12% rests with the top ten. Sequencing used PBMCs or a T cell subset sorted from them (not recorded which). The origin of this receptor is an adult woman who had mild COVID-19 (a few samples of this study predate the infection). Cell type and time point are not known. This chain uses TRBV4-1 with TRBJ1-1; no clear D gene. CDR3 bases: TGCGCCAGCAGCCAAGCGGTAAAAGCTGAAGCTTTCTTT. Residues: CASSQAVKAEAFF.